The rows below give T cell receptor beta chains drawn from one sample of a study of patients and donors after allogeneic stem cell transplantation. TCRdb analysed the RT-PCR reads with MiXCR anew, one entry per CDR3 protein. The repertoire holds about 160,000 distinct CDR3 sequences, nearly 25% seen once, with 25% to 30% in the top ten. Sequencing was done on a sample of blood, either unsorted or a sorted T cell fraction (not recorded which). These receptors were taken from a human donor who was either an allogeneic HSCT recipient or a stem cell or donor lymphocyte infusion donor (not recorded which). It is not recorded whose cells these are; they may come from a transplant donor. The CDR3 runs from the conserved cysteine through the conserved F or W. The D gene is left open where the match is weak. A clone size is listed for some rows: how often the clone was seen (once, few, many), or a class if it is expanded.

>TRBJ2-5|few|TRBV7-9|-
TGTGCCAGCACCCATCCCGTTCCGGAGGGTATCCAAGAGACCCAGTACTTC
CASTHPVPEGIQETQYF
>TRBJ2-7|-|TRBV12-3/TRBV12-4|TRBD2
TGTGCCAGCAGTTCAGGACTAGCGGGGTACTACGAGCAGTACTTC
CASSSGLAGYYEQYF
>TRBJ1-6|few|TRBV12-3/TRBV12-4|-
TGTGCCAGCAATCGCGAACAGGGAACAGTGAAGGGTTCCTATAATTCACCCCTCCACTTT
CASNREQGTVKGSYNSPLHF
>TRBJ1-4|-|TRBV12-3/TRBV12-4|-
TGTGCCAGCGAGCGGGGTACTAATGAAAAACTGTTTTTT
CASERGTNEKLFF
>TRBJ2-5|-|TRBV5-1|TRBD1
TGCGCCAGCAGCTCACAGGGGACCCTGAATATAGAGACCCAGTACTTC
CASSSQGTLNIETQYF
>TRBJ2-7|-|TRBV5-1|TRBD1
TGCGCCAGCAGCCCGGGACAGGTAACCTACGAGCAGTACTTC
CASSPGQVTYEQYF
>TRBJ1-6|few|TRBV7-6|TRBD1
TGTGCCAGCAGCTACCCCTCGGGACAGGGGGCGGGACCCCTCCACTTT
CASSYPSGQGAGPLHF
>TRBJ1-2|many|TRBV7-3|-
TGTGCCAGCAGCAACTATACCTTTGGGGACTATGGCTACACCTTC
CASSNYTFGDYGYTF
>TRBJ1-2|-|TRBV5-1|TRBD1
TGCGCCAGCAGTACAGGGGGCGCAAACTATGGCTACACCTTC
CASSTGGANYGYTF
>TRBJ2-7|few|TRBV10-3|-
TGTGCCATCAGTGGGAAGTCTTCCTACGAGCAGTACTTC
CAISGKSSYEQYF
>TRBJ1-6|few|TRBV12-3/TRBV12-4|-
TGTGCCAGCAGTTTAGCCAATTCACCCCTCCACTTT
CASSLANSPLHF
>TRBJ1-1|few|TRBV6-2/TRBV6-3|TRBD1
TGTGCCAGCAGTAAGCTCAGGGGGTCGAACACTGAAGCTTTCTTT
CASSKLRGSNTEAFF
>TRBJ1-2|-|TRBV2|-
TGTGCCAGCAGTTTTTATGGACAGAGTAACTATGGCTACACCTTC
CASSFYGQSNYGYTF
>TRBJ1-5|few|TRBV10-3|-
TGTGCCATCAGTGAGTCGGCAGGGCGGAATCAGCCCCAGCATTTT
CAISESAGRNQPQHF
>TRBJ2-1|few|TRBV12-3/TRBV12-4|TRBD1
TGTGCCAGCAGACAAAGAGGGGGCAGCAATGAGCAGTTCTTC
CASRQRGGSNEQFF
>TRBJ1-4|-|TRBV18|-
TGTGCCAGCTCAACTTCGTCAACTAATGAAAAACTGTTTTTT
CASSTSSTNEKLFF
>TRBJ1-1|-|TRBV20-1|-
TGCAGTGCCCTGGTGGGCGGGGGCAACACTGAAGCTTTCTTT
CSALVGGGNTEAFF
>TRBJ1-2|few|TRBV9|-
TGTGCCAGCAGCATAGATACCACAGGGTTTACCTATGGCTACACCTTC
CASSIDTTGFTYGYTF
>TRBJ1-4|-|TRBV20-1|-
TGCAGTGCTAGAGATCGTCGCGGACTGTCAACTAATGAAAAACTGTTTTTT
CSARDRRGLSTNEKLFF
>TRBJ2-7|-|TRBV4-2|TRBD1
TGTGCCAGCAGCCAAGAGCTCCAGGGACAGGCGGGTCCCTTCTACGAGCAGTACTTC
CASSQELQGQAGPFYEQYF
>TRBJ2-1|-|TRBV7-6|-
TGTGCCAGTAGGCAGAACAATGAGCAGTTCTTC
CASRQNNEQFF
>TRBJ2-7|-|TRBV12-3/TRBV12-4|TRBD1
TGTGCCAGCGGGACAGCCATCTACGAGCAGTACTTC
CASGTAIYEQYF
>TRBJ2-3|-|TRBV3-1|-
TGTGCCAGCAGCCACACCATGGGCGGGAGCACAGATACGCAGTATTTT
CASSHTMGGSTDTQYF
>TRBJ2-1|few|TRBV20-1|-
TGCAGTGCTCCATTGAGCTCCTACAATGAGCAGTTCTTC
CSAPLSSYNEQFF
>TRBJ1-2|few|TRBV7-9|-
TGTGCCAGCAGCTTTGGCACAGGGTGGAACTATGGCTACACCTTC
CASSFGTGWNYGYTF
>TRBJ2-7|few|TRBV3-1|-
TGTGCCAGCAGCCAAGATAGGGGATACGAGCAGTACTTC
CASSQDRGYEQYF
>TRBJ2-7|-|TRBV5-1|-
TGCGCCAGCAGCCGAAGGACGGATTATTCCTACGAGCAGTACTTC
CASSRRTDYSYEQYF
>TRBJ1-1|-|TRBV6-2/TRBV6-3|-
TGTGCCAGCAGTTACTCCCGGAGTAGTGTTGAACAAGAAGCTTTCTTT
CASSYSRSSVEQEAFF
>TRBJ2-7|few|TRBV20-1|TRBD2
TGCAGTGCTAGCCTCTTCGGTGGTAGCGGGTTCTCCTACGAGCAGTACTTC
CSASLFGGSGFSYEQYF
>TRBJ2-5|-|TRBV5-1|TRBD1
TGCGCCAGCAGGGTCAGGGGGCCAGAGACCCAGTACTTC
CASRVRGPETQYF
>TRBJ1-2|few|TRBV4-1|-
TGCGCCAGCAGCCCGCAAGGTGGGACTTTCCCGAACTATGGCTACACCTTC
CASSPQGGTFPNYGYTF
>TRBJ2-7|few|TRBV20-1|TRBD2
TGCAGTGCTAGAGAGATGACTAGCGGGGGGCCCTACGAGCAGTACTTC
CSAREMTSGGPYEQYF
>TRBJ2-3|few|TRBV15|-
TGTGTCTGGGATACGCAGTATTTT
CVWDTQYF
>TRBJ2-7|-|TRBV5-6|-
TGTGCCAGCAGCTTGGTGCTGGAAGGTCTCGAGCAGTACTTC
CASSLVLEGLEQYF
>TRBJ2-3|few|TRBV3-1|TRBD2
TGTGCCAGCAGCCAAGCGGGACTAGTCTGGGATACGCAGTATTTT
CASSQAGLVWDTQYF
>TRBJ1-1|many|TRBV29-1|-
TGCAGCGTTGCCCCGAACACTGAAGCTTTCTTT
CSVAPNTEAFF
>TRBJ1-1|few|TRBV12-3/TRBV12-4|TRBD1
TGTGCCAGCAGGCCGGGACAGGGGAACACTGAAGCTTTCTTT
CASRPGQGNTEAFF
>TRBJ2-7|-|TRBV20-1|-
TGCAGTGCTAGAGACGTATCCTACGAGCAGTACTTC
CSARDVSYEQYF
>TRBJ2-7|few|TRBV6-2/TRBV6-3|-
TGTGCCAGCAGCTCCGCTGACTGGTACTACGAGCAGTACTTC
CASSSADWYYEQYF
>TRBJ1-1|few|TRBV29-1|-
TGCAGCGCCACGGGCTCGAACACTGAAGCTTTCTTT
CSATGSNTEAFF
>TRBJ1-1|-|TRBV3-1|TRBD1
TGTGCCAGCAGCCCAAATGACAGGGCGGTAAACACTGAAGCTTTCTTT
CASSPNDRAVNTEAFF
>TRBJ1-5|many|TRBV12-3/TRBV12-4|-
TGTGCCAGCAGCTCACGGGGTAGCAATCAGCCCCAGCATTTT
CASSSRGSNQPQHF
>TRBJ1-4|few|TRBV27|-
TGTGCCAGCAGTTCCTCCAGAACGCATGAAAAACTGTTTTTT
CASSSSRTHEKLFF
>TRBJ2-1|few|TRBV4-2|-
TGTGCCAGCAGCCAAGAGAGGGTAGTTTCGGGTGAGCAGTTCTTC
CASSQERVVSGEQFF
>TRBJ1-5|many|TRBV12-3/TRBV12-4|-
TGTGCCAGCAGTTTCGGTTCGAGACAGGCACGAAATCAGCCCCAGCATTTT
CASSFGSRQARNQPQHF
>TRBJ1-6|-|TRBV18|-
TGTGCCAGCTCACTCACTCGGGGAACTATTAATTCACCCCTCCACTTT
CASSLTRGTINSPLHF
>TRBJ2-7|-|TRBV20-1|TRBD2
TGCAGTGCCACGCAGGCTAGCGGGTCATCCTACGAGCAGTACTTC
CSATQASGSSYEQYF
>TRBJ1-5|few|TRBV7-2|-
TGTGCCAGCAGCTTAGCCGGGACTGTCAATCAGCCCCAGCATTTT
CASSLAGTVNQPQHF
>TRBJ2-1|-|TRBV6-2/TRBV6-3|-
TGTGCCAGCAGACCCGAGCGGGTCTCCTACAATGAGCAGTTCTTC
CASRPERVSYNEQFF
>TRBJ2-1|few|TRBV7-3|-
TGTGCCAGCAGCTTAAACGGTCCAGGTGGCGATGAGCAGTTCTTC
CASSLNGPGGDEQFF
>TRBJ2-1|-|TRBV20-1|-
TGCAGTGCTCTTGAAACAGATTCCCCCTACAATGAGCAGTTCTTC
CSALETDSPYNEQFF
>TRBJ1-1|few|TRBV3-1|-
TGTGCCAGCAGCCAAGACCCCGGACTGGGGAACACTGAAGCTTTCTTT
CASSQDPGLGNTEAFF
>TRBJ2-3|-|TRBV7-2|-
TGTGCCAGCAGCTTATCGCGGGACTCAGATACGCAGTATTTT
CASSLSRDSDTQYF
>TRBJ2-1|-|TRBV3-1|-
TGTGCCAGCAGCTCCCACGGGGCCGATGAGCAGTTCTTC
CASSSHGADEQFF